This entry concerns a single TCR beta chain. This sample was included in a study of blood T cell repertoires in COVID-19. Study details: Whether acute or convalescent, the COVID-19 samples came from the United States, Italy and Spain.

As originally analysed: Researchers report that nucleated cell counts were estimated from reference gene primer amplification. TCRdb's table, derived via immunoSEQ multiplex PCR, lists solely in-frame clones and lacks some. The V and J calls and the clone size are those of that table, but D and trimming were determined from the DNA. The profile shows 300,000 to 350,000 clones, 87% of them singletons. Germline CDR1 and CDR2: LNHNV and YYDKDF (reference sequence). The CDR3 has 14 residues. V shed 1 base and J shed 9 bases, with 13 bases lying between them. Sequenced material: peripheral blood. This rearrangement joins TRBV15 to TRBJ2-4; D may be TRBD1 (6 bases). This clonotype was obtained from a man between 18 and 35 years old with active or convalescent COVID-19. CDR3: CATSRGGPVPIQYF. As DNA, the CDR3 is TGTGCCACCAGCAGAGGGGGGCCGGTTCCCATTCAGTACTTC.